These 10 T cell receptor beta chains were sequenced from one sample in a study of T cells in Graves' hyperthyroidism and ophthalmopathy. Amplification targeted TCR beta CDR3 regions from RNA transcripts. In the first-round RT-PCR of the TCR CDR3, the HTBI primer set was used. TCRdb re-called the multiplex PCR reads through MiXCR, storing one row per CDR3 protein. In the table there are approximately 430,000 distinct CDR3 sequences, around 16% of which are singletons. Specimen: blood. These receptors were collected from a woman aged 18-29 years with Graves' hyperthyroidism.

This clonotype was observed a handful of times. Germline and junction disagree at one end, which may indicate a read error. The DNA for the CDR3 is TGTGCTAGCAGCTTGTTAATAGCGGGACGGGAGACCCAGTACTTC. Translation: CASSLLIAGRETQYF. The rearrangement uses TRBV7-7 and TRBJ2-5; the match to TRBD2 covers 8 bases. The CDR3 is made up of 15 amino acids. Germline assignment: CDR1 SSHAT and CDR2 FNYEAQ (reference sequence).

This clonotype was seen only once. The chain joins TRBV20-1 to TRBJ1-1; D might be TRBD1 (6 bases). There are 13 residues in the CDR3. The germline V gene has CDR1 DFQATT and CDR2 SNEGSKA (reference sequence). V was shortened by 0 bases and J by 4 bases, with 9 bases between the two germline ends. The CDR3 here is CSARDKGVTEAFF. CDR3 bases: TGCAGTGCTAGAGATAAGGGGGTCACTGAAGCTTTCTTT.

Ten or more counts support this clonotype. The genes are TRBV24-1 and TRBJ1-1; D is perhaps TRBD1 (6 bases). The V end lost 6 bases, the J end lost 6 bases, and 13 bases lay between the germline ends. The CDR3 is made up of 13 amino acids. From germline, CDR1 is KGHDR and CDR2 SFDVKD. The CDR3 bases are TGTGCCACCAGTCGGGCAGGGGCCGCTGAAGCTTTCTTT. This gives the protein CATSRAGAAEAFF.

CDR3 sequence (DNA): TGTGCCAGCAGTTACTTGACTGGGGTGAGAAGCTACACCTTC. Its translation: CASSYLTGVRSYTF. The rearrangement joins TRBV6-5 to TRBJ1-2; D is unclear. Trimming took 1 base from V and 9 from J, leaving 15 bases between them. The germline gives CDR1 MNHEY, CDR2 SVGAGI. This CDR3 comprises 14 residues.

Ten or more counts support this clonotype. This chain joins TRBV6-2 or TRBV6-3 and TRBJ2-1, with 15 positions matching TRBD2. With 5 bases clipped from V and 2 bases from J, the junction kept 1 base outside the gene matches. Germline loops: CDR1 MNHEY, CDR2 SVGEGT. There are 16 residues in the CDR3. The CDR3 DNA reads TGTGCCAGCAGTGGACTAGCGGGAGGGCCCTACAATGAGCAGTTCTTC. Residues: CASSGLAGGPYNEQFF.

This clonotype was seen at least ten times. The J gene is TRBJ2-7, the V gene TRBV28; D gene uncertain. V gave up 4 bases and J gave up 6 bases, with 19 bases separating them. The CDR3 covers 15 residues. Germline CDR1 and CDR2: MDHEN and SYDVKM. The CDR3 sequence is CASSSPPVASREQYF. The CDR3 nucleotides read TGTGCCAGCAGTTCACCCCCGGTCGCCTCTCGCGAGCAGTACTTC.

This clonotype was seen at least ten times. The chain joins TRBV27 to TRBJ1-5; D might be TRBD1 (6 bases). V was cut by 1 base and J by 4 bases, with 14 bases left in between. Per germline, CDR1 MNHEY and CDR2 SMNVEV (reference sequence). The CDR3 contains 16 residues. DNA for the CDR3: TGTGCCAGCAGTTTATGGTCCGGACAGAATAATCAGCCCCAGCATTTT. It translates to CASSLWSGQNNQPQHF.

A few counts support this clonotype. The rearrangement links TRBV15 to TRBJ1-5; 8 bases are shared with TRBD1. The CDR3 totals 12 residues. With V trimmed by 11 bases and J by 11 bases, 11 bases remained unmatched. The germline gives CDR1 LNHNV, CDR2 YYDKDF (reference sequence). The CDR3 is CASGQGLGSQHF. The CDR3 DNA is TGTGCCTCCGGACAGGGCCTGGGGTCCCAGCATTTT.

This clonotype was observed many times. The rearrangement links TRBV18 to TRBJ2-7; D is unclear. With 2 bases removed from V and 7 bases from J, the gap between germline ends came to 12 bases. CDR3 length equals 13 residues. Per germline, CDR1 KGHSH and CDR2 LQKENI. DNA for the CDR3: TGTGCCAGCTCACCAGGACCTCCCGGGGAGCAGTACTTC. It codes for CASSPGPPGEQYF.

The chain couples TRBV5-1 to TRBJ2-2; D gene unclear. The CDR3 is made up of 14 amino acids. Per germline, CDR1 SGHRS and CDR2 YFSETQ. Trimming left V 0 bases short and J 7 bases short, with 10 bases between. CDR3 bases: TGCGCCAGCAGCTTGGAACTCTTGGGCGGGGAGCTGTTTTTT. Translated: CASSLELLGGELFF.